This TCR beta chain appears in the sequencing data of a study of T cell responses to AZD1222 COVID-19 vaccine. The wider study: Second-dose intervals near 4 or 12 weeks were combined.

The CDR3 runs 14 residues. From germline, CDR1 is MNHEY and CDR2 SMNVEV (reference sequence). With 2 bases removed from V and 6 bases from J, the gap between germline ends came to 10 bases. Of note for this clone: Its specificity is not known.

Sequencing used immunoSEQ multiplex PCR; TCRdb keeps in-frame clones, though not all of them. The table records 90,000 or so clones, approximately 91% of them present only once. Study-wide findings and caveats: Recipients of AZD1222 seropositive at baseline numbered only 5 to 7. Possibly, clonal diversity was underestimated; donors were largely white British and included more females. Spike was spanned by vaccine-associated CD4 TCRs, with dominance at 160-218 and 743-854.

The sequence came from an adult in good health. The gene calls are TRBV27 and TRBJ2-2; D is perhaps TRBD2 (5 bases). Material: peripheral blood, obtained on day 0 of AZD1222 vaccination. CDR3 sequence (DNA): TGTGCCAGCAGTTTAGAGGGCAGGTCCGGGGAGCTGTTTTTT. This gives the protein CASSLEGRSGELFF.